One and the same sample provided the 18 T cell receptor beta chains below, sequenced in a study of shared clonotypes between healthy human individuals. Only in-frame clones appear in the TCRdb table, and some are missing; sequencing was by immunoSEQ multiplex PCR. The table has approximately 2.4 million clones, approximately 95% seen once. The sample taken for sequencing was naive CD4+ T cells sorted from blood. The subset: CD45RA+ positively selected. The receptors stem from a man aged 18 to 30 in good health.

The J gene is TRBJ1-4, the V gene TRBV18; D not resolved. The germline V gene has CDR1 KGHSH and CDR2 LQKENI. The CDR3 totals 13 residues. V lost 3 bases and J 8 bases, leaving 10 bases between the germline ends. CDR3 amino acids: CASSPMDGEKLFF. In nucleotides, the CDR3 is TGTGCCAGCTCACCTATGGACGGAGAAAAACTGTTTTTT.

The chain carries TRBV7-2 and TRBJ2-4, with TRBD2 identical over 9 bases. This CDR3 is built from 14 residues. Looked up from germline, CDR1 is SGHTA and CDR2 is FQGNSA. Trimming at V came to 8 bases and at J to 3 bases, leaving 5 bases not matched to a gene. The CDR3 loop reads CASRREGYKNIQYF. The CDR3, as DNA: TGTGCCAGCCGGCGGGAGGGCTACAAAAACATTCAGTACTTC.

J is TRBJ1-5 and V is TRBV19; possibly TRBD1 for D (6 bases). This CDR3 contains 15 residues. V was pared by 3 bases and J by 4 bases, with 13 bases between. Germline CDR1 and CDR2: LNHDA and SQIVND (reference sequence). CDR3 nucleotides: TGTGCCAGTAGTATTGTGGGGGCTTCGAATCAGCCCCAGCATTTT. It specifies CASSIVGASNQPQHF. The variable domain in full, with the rest retrieved from reference TRBV19 and TRBJ1-5, is DGGITQSPKYLFRKEGQNVTLSCEQNLNHDAMYWYRQDPGQGLRLIYYSQIVNDFQKGDIAEGYSVSREKKESFPLTVTSAQKNPTAFYLCASSIVGASNQPQHFGDGTRLSIL.

V usage is TRBV27 and J usage is TRBJ1-6; TRBD1 aligns across 8 bases. Germline V CDR1 and CDR2: MNHEY, SMNVEV (reference sequence). The CDR3 contains 16 residues. The V and J ends lost 5 bases and 7 bases, in that order; junction bases with no gene match: 10. CDR3 in amino acids: CASSLTFRTGNSPLHF. In DNA form, the CDR3 reads TGTGCCAGCAGTCTTACGTTTCGGACAGGGAATTCACCCCTCCACTTT.

The chain links TRBV28 to TRBJ2-7; 8 bases align to TRBD1. CDR1 is MDHEN, CDR2 SYDVKM, per germline. J lost 2 bases, V lost 10 bases, and 7 bases had no gene match. The CDR3 consists of 13 residues. The CDR3 reads CAITGQGPYEQYF. CDR3 bases: TGTGCCATCACCGGACAGGGTCCCTACGAGCAGTACTTC.

V is TRBV10-3 and J is TRBJ2-5; D is unclear. From germline, CDR1 is ENHRY and CDR2 SYGVKD. The CDR3 sequence is 15 residues long. The V end was cut by 0 bases, the J end by 2 bases, with 10 bases between. CDR3 coding DNA: TGTGCCATCAGTGAGTCGATAGGGCTACAAGAGACCCAGTACTTC. The encoded protein is CAISESIGLQETQYF.

The genes are TRBV21-1 and TRBJ2-7; TRBD1 is the table's D call and was not checked against the DNA. TRBV21-1 is assigned pseudogene status. This CDR3 comprises 17 residues. CDR3 bases: TGTGCCAGCAGCCCCGATCTAGGGGGCTTCACCTCCTACGAGCAGTACTTC. This codes for CASSPDLGGFTSYEQYF.

The chain couples TRBV5-1 to TRBJ1-3, with a tentative D call TRBD1 (5 bases). This CDR3 comprises 15 residues. With 5 bases removed from V and 1 base from J, the gap between germline ends came to 13 bases. Germline CDR1 is SGHRS and CDR2 is YFSETQ. CDR3 nucleotides: TGCGCCAGCAGTGTCTCCCAGGGTTCTGGAAACACCATATATTTT. Translated, it gives CASSVSQGSGNTIYF.

V gene TRBV18 combines with J gene TRBJ1-1, with no clear D. This CDR3 is built from 16 residues. Germline CDR1 and CDR2: KGHSH and LQKENI. Trimming took 3 bases from V and 0 from J, leaving 14 bases between them. The CDR3 here is CASSPWTLSMNTEAFF. The CDR3, as DNA: TGTGCCAGCTCACCCTGGACCCTTAGTATGAACACTGAAGCTTTCTTT.

The chain carries TRBV30 and TRBJ1-2, with 9 bases that match TRBD1. Germline CDR1 and CDR2: GTSNPN and SVGIG (reference sequence). This CDR3 has 12 amino acids. Losses at the gene ends were 5 bases for V and 5 bases for J; bases not matched to a gene: 3. CDR3 nucleotide sequence: TGTGCCTGGGGAGGGACAGGGTATGGCTACACCTTC. It yields the protein CAWGGTGYGYTF. The variable domain in full, with the rest retrieved from reference TRBV30 and TRBJ1-2, is SQTIHQWPATLVQPVGSPLSLECTVEGTSNPNLYWYRQAAGRGLQLLFYSVGIGQISSEVPQNLSASRPQDRQFILSSKKLLLSDSGFYLCAWGGTGYGYTFGSGTRLTVV.

The chain recombines TRBV7-9 with TRBJ2-5; D is undetermined. The V gene lost 2 bases and the J gene lost 2 bases, with 24 bases spanning the gap. CDR3 length: 19 amino acids. Looked up from germline, CDR1 is SEHNR and CDR2 is FQNEAQ (reference sequence). The CDR3 here is CASSLTLSPGPRSQETQYF. The DNA of the CDR3 is TGTGCCAGCAGCTTAACCCTATCCCCCGGGCCTAGATCACAAGAGACCCAGTACTTC.

The chain recombines TRBV9 with TRBJ2-3, with 9 nucleotides matching TRBD1. The germline CDR1 and CDR2 sequences are SGDLS and YYNGEE. Trimming removed 4 bases from V and 15 bases from J; junction bases left unmatched: 15. The CDR3 is 14 amino acids. CDR3 amino acids: CASSKWDRETHRYF. The CDR3 DNA follows: TGTGCCAGCAGCAAATGGGACAGGGAAACGCATCGATATTTT.

The chain joins TRBV18 to TRBJ1-1; no definite D call. The V gene's germline CDR1 is KGHSH and CDR2 LQKENI. V shed 6 bases and J shed 4 bases, with 15 bases lying between them. The CDR3 totals 14 residues. The CDR3 spells CASSHGGSGTEAFF. In DNA form, the CDR3 reads TGTGCCAGCTCCCACGGTGGGTCGGGCACTGAAGCTTTCTTT.

The V call is TRBV19, the J call TRBJ1-2; TRBD1 might be the D (5 bases). Germline CDR1 and CDR2: LNHDA and SQIVND (reference sequence). Trimming removed 0 bases from V and 4 bases from J, with 12 bases in between. The CDR3 extends over 15 amino acids. This CDR3 is CASSIDQRGTYGYTF. CDR3 nucleotides: TGTGCCAGTAGTATAGATCAACGGGGGACCTATGGCTACACCTTC.

The sample holds one count of this clone. The chain joins TRBV7-2 to TRBJ1-3; D is ambiguous. Germline V gene sequence: CDR1 SGHTA, CDR2 FQGNSA. The CDR3 has 14 residues. The V gene lost 2 bases and the J gene lost 4 bases, with 9 bases spanning the gap. Here the CDR3 reads CASSLRTGGNTIYF. The CDR3 nucleotides are TGTGCCAGCAGCTTACGGACTGGAGGAAACACCATATATTTT.

The chain has TRBV6-1 and TRBJ2-1; D ambiguous. CDR1 and CDR2 (germline): MNHNS, SASEGT. The CDR3 spans 15 residues. V gave up 2 bases and J gave up 0 bases, with 8 bases separating them. CDR3 sequence reads: CASSEKLSSYNEQFF. The CDR3 bases are TGTGCCAGCAGTGAAAAGTTGAGCTCCTACAATGAGCAGTTCTTC.

V and J are TRBV5-1 and TRBJ2-3, with D perhaps TRBD1 or TRBD2 (6 bases each). The CDR3 has 15 amino acids. Per the germline V gene, CDR1 is SGHRS and CDR2 is YFSETQ. Trimming removed 0 bases at V and 6 bases at J, with 14 bases between. As DNA, the CDR3 is TGCGCCAGCAGCTTGGCCCTACTAGGGGGGGATACGCAGTATTTT. This translates into CASSLALLGGDTQYF.

This clone was seen just once. The chain couples TRBV10-3 to TRBJ1-5; TRBD1 might be the D (5 bases). Trimming stripped 10 bases from V and 3 bases from J, with 13 bases between. This CDR3 is built from 13 residues. Germline CDR1 is ENHRY and CDR2 is SYGVKD. Written as DNA, the CDR3 is TGTGCCACCCAAGACAGCCCCAATCAGCCCCAGCATTTT. Protein: CATQDSPNQPQHF.